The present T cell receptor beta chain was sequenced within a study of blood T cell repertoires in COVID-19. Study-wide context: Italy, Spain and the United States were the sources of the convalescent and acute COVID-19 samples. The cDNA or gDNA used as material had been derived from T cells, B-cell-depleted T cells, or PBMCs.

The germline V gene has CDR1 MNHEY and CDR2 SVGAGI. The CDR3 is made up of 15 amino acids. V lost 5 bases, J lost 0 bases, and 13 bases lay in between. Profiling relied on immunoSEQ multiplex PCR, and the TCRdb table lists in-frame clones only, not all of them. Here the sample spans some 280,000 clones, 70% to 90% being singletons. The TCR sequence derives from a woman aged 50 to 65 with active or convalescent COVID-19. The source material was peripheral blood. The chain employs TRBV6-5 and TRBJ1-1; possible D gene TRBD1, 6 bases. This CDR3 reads CASSPGTSMNTEAFF. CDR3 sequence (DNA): TGTGCCAGCAGTCCAGGGACATCGATGAACACTGAAGCTTTCTTT.